This T cell receptor (beta chain) is drawn from a study of control samples from healthy donors and cancer patients. CDR3 length: 14 residues. Trimming cost V 3 bases and J 4 bases, with 10 bases left between them. Germline CDR1 and CDR2: MNHEY and SVGAGI. Repertoires were generated with immunoSEQ multiplex PCR, while TCRdb's copy carries only in-frame clones and drops some. This table has a few hundred thousand clones, 80% to 95% appearing once. The rearrangement uses TRBV6-5 and TRBJ1-5; TRBD1 is a possible D gene (5 bases). Sequencing was done on a sample of PBMCs. This TCR was sampled from a man aged 35-49 years with head and neck cancer. The CDR3 coding sequence is TGTGCCAGCAGTTATCGGGGGTTTAATCAGCCCCAGCATTTT. This sequence encodes CASSYRGFNQPQHF.